This entry lists 2 T cell receptor beta chains sequenced from one sample in a study of molecular identifiers for immune sequencing clone quantification. TCRdb re-analysed the PCR reads in MiXCR, keeping a single row per CDR3 protein. Found here are over 85,000 distinct CDR3 sequences, under 40% of them singletons; the top ten hold roughly 9.7%. Sample: naive CD8+ T cells from blood, with Jurkat cell RNA spiked in. Documented subset: FACS-sorted CD8+CD4-CCR7+CD45RA+ naive T cells. The receptors derive from a human donor in good health. Some libraries in this study had Jurkat cell RNA spiked in.

In this sample, this clonotype turned up many times. The chain employs TRBV20-1 and TRBJ2-5, with no clear D. Trimming removed 6 bases at V and 13 bases at J, with 21 bases between. Germline-derived CDR1 and CDR2 are DFQATT and SNEGSKA (reference sequence). The CDR3 has 12 residues. For the CDR3, the DNA is TGCAGTGCCACAAATCGACCCGACCCAGGGTACTTC. Its translation is CSATNRPDPGYF.

This clonotype has just a few counts. At one end the junction does not follow the germline gene, possibly because of a read error. This chain uses TRBV12-5 with TRBJ2-4; a weak D match, TRBD2 (6 bases). This CDR3 has 12 amino acids. The germline V gene has CDR1 LGHNT and CDR2 FRNRAP. CDR3 amino acids: CASGPGLFPAVF. The CDR3 nucleotides read TGTGCTAGTGGTCCCGGACTATTCCCGGCGGTCTTC. The full variable domain, completed using reference TRBV12-5 and TRBJ2-4, is DARVTQTPRHKVTEMGQEVTMRCQPILGHNTVFWYRQTMMQGLELLAYFRNRAPLDDSGMPKDRFSAEMPDATLATLKIQPSEPRDSAVYFCASGPGLFPAVFGAGTRLSVL.